This record covers a single T cell receptor (beta chain). Its target is unknown. A single base separates this from a much larger clone, so it may be a read error. The data are from a study of breast tumors, draining lymph nodes, adjacent tissues. The study's findings and limits: Findings are consistent with lymph node origin and intratumoral expansion of most tumor T cells.

The CDR3 spans 14 residues. Germline V gives CDR1 MGHDK, CDR2 SYGVNS. Each CDR3 protein gets one entry after TCRdb re-called the multiplex PCR reads with MiXCR. This sample has some 140,000 distinct CDR3 sequences, with 20% to 25% found just once. The lymph nodes were axillary draining lymph nodes from breast cancer patients. The receptor comes from a female donor with breast cancer. Some clones in this sample may be carry-over from other donors' samples. The chain is built from TRBV25-1 and TRBJ2-3; TRBD1 matches 7 bases. Sequenced: axillary lymph node tissue. Written as DNA, the CDR3 is TGTGCCTGCAGTGAATCGGGGACAGACGATACGCAGTATTTT. It encodes CACSESGTDDTQYF.